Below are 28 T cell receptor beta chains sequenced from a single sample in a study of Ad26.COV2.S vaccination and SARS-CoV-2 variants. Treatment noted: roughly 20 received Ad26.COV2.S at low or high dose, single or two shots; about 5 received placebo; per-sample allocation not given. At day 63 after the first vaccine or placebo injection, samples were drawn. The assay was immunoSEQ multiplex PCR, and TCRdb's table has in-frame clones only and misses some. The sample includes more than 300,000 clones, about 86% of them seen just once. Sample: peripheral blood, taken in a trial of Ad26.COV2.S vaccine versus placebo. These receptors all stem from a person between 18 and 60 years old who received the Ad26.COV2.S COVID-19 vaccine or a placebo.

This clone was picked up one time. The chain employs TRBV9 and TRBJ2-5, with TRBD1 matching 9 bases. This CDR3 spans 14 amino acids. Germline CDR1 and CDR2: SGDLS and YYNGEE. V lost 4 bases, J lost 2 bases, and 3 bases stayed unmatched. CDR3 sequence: CASSRDRGQETQYF. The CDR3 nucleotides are TGTGCCAGCAGCCGCGACAGGGGGCAAGAGACCCAGTACTTC. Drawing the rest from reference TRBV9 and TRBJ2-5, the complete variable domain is DSGVTQTPKHLITATGQRVTLRCSPRSGDLSVYWYQQSLDQGLQFLIQYYNGEERAKGNILERFSAQQFPDLHSELNLSSLELGDSALYFCASSRDRGQETQYFGPGTRLLVL.

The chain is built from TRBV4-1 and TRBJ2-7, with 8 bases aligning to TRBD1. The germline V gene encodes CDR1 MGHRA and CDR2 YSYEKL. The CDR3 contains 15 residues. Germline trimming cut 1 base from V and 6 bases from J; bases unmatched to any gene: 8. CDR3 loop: CASSQANQGAGEQYF. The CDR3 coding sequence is TGCGCCAGCAGCCAAGCTAATCAGGGGGCTGGCGAGCAGTACTTC.

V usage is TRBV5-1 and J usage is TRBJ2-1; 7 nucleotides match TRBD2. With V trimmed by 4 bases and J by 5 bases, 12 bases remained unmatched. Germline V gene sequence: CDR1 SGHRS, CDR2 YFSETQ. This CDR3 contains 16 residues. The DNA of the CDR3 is TGCGCCAGCAGCCTAGTAAAAACGGGGGGTGACAATGAGCAGTTCTTC. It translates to CASSLVKTGGDNEQFF.

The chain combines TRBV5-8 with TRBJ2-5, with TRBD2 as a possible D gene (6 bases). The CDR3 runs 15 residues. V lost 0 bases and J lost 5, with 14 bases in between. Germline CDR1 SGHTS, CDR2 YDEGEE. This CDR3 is CASSLDDKGRETQYF. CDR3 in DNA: TGTGCCAGCAGCTTGGATGACAAAGGGAGGGAGACCCAGTACTTC.

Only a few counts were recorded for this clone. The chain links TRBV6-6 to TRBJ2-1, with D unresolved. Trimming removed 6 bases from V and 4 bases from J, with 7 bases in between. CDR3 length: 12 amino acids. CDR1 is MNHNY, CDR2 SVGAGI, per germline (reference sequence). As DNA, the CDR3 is TGTGCCAGCAGACGCCAATACAATGAGCAGTTCTTC. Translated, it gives CASRRQYNEQFF.

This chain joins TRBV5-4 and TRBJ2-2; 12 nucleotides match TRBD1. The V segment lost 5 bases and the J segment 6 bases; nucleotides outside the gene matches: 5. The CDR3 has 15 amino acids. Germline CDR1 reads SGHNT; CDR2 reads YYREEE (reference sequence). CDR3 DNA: TGTGCCAGCAGAGCAGGGACAGGGGGCTCCGGGGAGCTGTTTTTT. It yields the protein CASRAGTGGSGELFF. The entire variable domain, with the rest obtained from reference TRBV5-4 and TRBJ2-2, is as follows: ETGVTQSPTHLIKTRGQQVTLRCSSQSGHNTVSWYQQALGQGPQFIFQYYREEENGRGNFPPRFSGLQFPNYSSELNVNALELDDSALYLCASRAGTGGSGELFFGEGSRLTVL.

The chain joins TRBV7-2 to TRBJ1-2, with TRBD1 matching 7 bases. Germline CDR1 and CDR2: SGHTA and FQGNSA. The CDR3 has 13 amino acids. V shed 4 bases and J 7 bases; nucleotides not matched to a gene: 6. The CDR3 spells CASSSSTGPGYTF. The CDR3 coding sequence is TGTGCCAGCAGCTCATCGACAGGGCCTGGCTACACCTTC.

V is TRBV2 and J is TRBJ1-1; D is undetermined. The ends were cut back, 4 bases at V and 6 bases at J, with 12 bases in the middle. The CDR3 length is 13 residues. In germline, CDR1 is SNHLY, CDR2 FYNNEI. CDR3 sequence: CASSGQVVAEAFF. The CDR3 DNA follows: TGTGCCAGCAGTGGACAAGTCGTGGCTGAAGCTTTCTTT. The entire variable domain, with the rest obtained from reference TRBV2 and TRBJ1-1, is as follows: EPEVTQTPSHQVTQMGQEVILRCVPISNHLYFYWYRQILGQKVEFLVSFYNNEISEKSEIFDDQFSVERPDGSNFTLKIRSTKLEDSAMYFCASSGQVVAEAFFGQGTRLTVV.

In nucleotides, the CDR3 is TGTGCCAGCAGGCGGGAAAGTCCAGGGCGGCCGTCACCCCTCCACTTT. Its protein is CASRRESPGRPSPLHF. The rearrangement links TRBV14 to TRBJ1-6, with D perhaps matching TRBD1 (5 bases). CDR1 is SGHDN and CDR2 is FVKESK in the germline V gene. This CDR3 contains 16 residues. Trimming shortened V by 6 bases and J by 10 bases, and 22 bases separated the two germline ends.

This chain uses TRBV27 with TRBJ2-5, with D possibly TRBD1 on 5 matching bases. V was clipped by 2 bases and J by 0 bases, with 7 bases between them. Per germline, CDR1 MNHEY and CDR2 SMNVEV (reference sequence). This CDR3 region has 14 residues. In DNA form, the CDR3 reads TGTGCCAGCAGTTTACAACAGGACCAAGAGACCCAGTACTTC. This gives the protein CASSLQQDQETQYF.

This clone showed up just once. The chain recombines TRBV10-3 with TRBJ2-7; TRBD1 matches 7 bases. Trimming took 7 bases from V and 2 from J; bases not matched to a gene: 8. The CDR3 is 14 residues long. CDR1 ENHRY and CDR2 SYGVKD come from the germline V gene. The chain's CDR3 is CAIKSIDRAYEQYF. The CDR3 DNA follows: TGTGCCATCAAATCGATTGACAGGGCCTACGAGCAGTACTTC.

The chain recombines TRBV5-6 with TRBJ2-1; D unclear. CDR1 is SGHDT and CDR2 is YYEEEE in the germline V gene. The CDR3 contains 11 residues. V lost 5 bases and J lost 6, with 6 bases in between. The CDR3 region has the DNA TGTGCCAGCAGGATAACCAATGAGCAGTTCTTC. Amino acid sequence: CASRITNEQFF.

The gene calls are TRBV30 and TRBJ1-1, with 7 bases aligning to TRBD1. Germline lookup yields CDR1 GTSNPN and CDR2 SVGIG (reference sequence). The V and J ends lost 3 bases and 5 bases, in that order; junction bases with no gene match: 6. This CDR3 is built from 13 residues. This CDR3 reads CAWRGAGGTEAFF. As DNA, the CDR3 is TGTGCCTGGAGAGGGGCAGGGGGGACTGAAGCTTTCTTT.

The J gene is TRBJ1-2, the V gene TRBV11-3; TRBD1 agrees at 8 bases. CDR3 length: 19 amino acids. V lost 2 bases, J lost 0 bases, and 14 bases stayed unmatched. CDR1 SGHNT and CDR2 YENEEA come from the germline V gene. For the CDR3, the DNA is TGTGCCAGCAGCTTAAGAGGGGGGGAAGGACAGGGCGCTAACTATGGCTACACCTTC. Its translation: CASSLRGGEGQGANYGYTF.

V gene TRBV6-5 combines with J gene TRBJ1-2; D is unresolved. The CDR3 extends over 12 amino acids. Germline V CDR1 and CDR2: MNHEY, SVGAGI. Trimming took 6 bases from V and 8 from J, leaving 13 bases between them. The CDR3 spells CASRLLGGGYTF. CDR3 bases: TGTGCCAGCAGACTCCTAGGTGGAGGCTACACCTTC.

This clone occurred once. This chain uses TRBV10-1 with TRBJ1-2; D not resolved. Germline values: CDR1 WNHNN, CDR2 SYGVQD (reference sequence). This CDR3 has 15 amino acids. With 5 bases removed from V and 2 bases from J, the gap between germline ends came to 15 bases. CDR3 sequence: CASSSTHPGNYGYTF. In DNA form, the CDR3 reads TGCGCCAGCAGTTCGACACACCCCGGCAACTATGGCTACACCTTC.

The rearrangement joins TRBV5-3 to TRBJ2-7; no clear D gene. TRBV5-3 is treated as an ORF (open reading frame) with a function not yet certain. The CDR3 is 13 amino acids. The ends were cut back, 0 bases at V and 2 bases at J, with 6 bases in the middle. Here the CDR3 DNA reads TGTGCCAGAAGCTTGGGCCCCCCCTACGAGCAGTACTTC. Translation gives CARSLGPPYEQYF.

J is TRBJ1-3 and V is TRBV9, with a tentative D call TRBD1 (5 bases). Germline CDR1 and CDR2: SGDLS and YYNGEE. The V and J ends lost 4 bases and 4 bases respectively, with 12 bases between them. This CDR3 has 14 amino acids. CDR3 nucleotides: TGTGCCAGCAGCCCCTACCAGGGCGGAAACACCATATATTTT. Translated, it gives CASSPYQGGNTIYF.

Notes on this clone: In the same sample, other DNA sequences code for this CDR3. The CDR3: CATSDPSYNEQFF. CDR3 nucleotides: TGTGCCACCAGTGACCCTTCCTACAATGAGCAGTTCTTC. The rearrangement joins TRBV24-1 to TRBJ2-1; D is unclear. CDR1 is KGHDR, CDR2 SFDVKD, per germline. The CDR3 contains 13 residues. V gave up 4 bases and J gave up 1 base, with 4 bases separating them.

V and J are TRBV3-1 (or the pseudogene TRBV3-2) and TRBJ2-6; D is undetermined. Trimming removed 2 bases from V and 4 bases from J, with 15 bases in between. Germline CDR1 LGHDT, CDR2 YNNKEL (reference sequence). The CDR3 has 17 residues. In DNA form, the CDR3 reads TGTGCCAGCAGCCAATACCCGGACGCGTCAGGGGCCAACGTCCTGACTTTC. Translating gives CASSQYPDASGANVLTF.

The DNA of the CDR3 is TGCAGTGCTCTCCGAAACTATGGCTACACCTTC. Encoded protein: CSALRNYGYTF. This sequence joins TRBV20-1 and TRBJ1-2, with D unclear. The V end was cut by 5 bases, the J end by 2 bases, with 6 bases between. CDR1 and CDR2 (germline): DFQATT, SNEGSKA (reference sequence). The CDR3 loop spans 11 amino acids.

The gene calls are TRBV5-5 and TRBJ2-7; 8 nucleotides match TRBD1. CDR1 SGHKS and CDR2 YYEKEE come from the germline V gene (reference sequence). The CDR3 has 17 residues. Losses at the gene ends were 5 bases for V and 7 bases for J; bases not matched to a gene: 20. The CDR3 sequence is CASSIPSGSGGIGEQYF. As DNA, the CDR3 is TGTGCCAGCAGTATCCCCTCGGGTTCAGGGGGCATAGGGGAGCAGTACTTC.

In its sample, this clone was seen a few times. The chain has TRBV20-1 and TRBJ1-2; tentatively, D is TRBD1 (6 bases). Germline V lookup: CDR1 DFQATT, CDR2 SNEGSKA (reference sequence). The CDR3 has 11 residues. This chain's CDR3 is CSTRTVGGYTF. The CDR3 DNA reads TGCAGCACCAGGACAGTTGGCGGCTACACCTTC.

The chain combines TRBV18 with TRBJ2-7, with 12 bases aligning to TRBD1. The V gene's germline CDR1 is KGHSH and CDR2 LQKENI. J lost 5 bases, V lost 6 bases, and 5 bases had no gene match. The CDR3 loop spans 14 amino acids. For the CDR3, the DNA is TGTGCCAGCTCCCGGGACAGGGGGCTTAACGAGCAGTACTTC. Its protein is CASSRDRGLNEQYF. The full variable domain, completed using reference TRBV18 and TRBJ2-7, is NAGVMQNPRHLVRRRGQEARLRCSPMKGHSHVYWYRQLPEEGLKFMVYLQKENIIDESGMPKERFSAEFPKEGPSILRIQQVVRGDSAAYFCASSRDRGLNEQYFGPGTRLTVT.

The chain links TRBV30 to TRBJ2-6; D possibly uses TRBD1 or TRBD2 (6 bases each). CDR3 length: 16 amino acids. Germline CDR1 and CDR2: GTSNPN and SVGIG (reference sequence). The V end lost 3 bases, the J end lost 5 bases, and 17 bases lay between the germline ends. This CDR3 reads CAWRGGSGPWANVLTF. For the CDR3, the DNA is TGTGCCTGGAGGGGGGGCTCGGGTCCATGGGCCAACGTCCTGACTTTC.

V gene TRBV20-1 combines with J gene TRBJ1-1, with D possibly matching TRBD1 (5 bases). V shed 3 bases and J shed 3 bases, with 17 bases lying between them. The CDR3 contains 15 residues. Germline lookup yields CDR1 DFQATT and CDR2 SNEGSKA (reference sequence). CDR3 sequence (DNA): TGCAGTGCTAGTAAGGGGCCCGTTCAGGACACTGAAGCTTTCTTT. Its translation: CSASKGPVQDTEAFF.

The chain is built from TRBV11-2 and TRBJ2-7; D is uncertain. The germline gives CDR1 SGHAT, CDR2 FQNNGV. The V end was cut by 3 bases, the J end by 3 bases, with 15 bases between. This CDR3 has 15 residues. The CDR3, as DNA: TGTGCCAGCAGCTTGAAGGACCGGGCAGGCTACGAGCAGTACTTC. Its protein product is CASSLKDRAGYEQYF. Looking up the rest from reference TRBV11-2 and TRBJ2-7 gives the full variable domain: EAGVAQSPRYKIIEKRQSVAFWCNPISGHATLYWYQQILGQGPKLLIQFQNNGVVDDSQLPKDRFSAERLKGVDSTLKIQPAKLEDSAVYLCASSLKDRAGYEQYFGPGTRLTVT.

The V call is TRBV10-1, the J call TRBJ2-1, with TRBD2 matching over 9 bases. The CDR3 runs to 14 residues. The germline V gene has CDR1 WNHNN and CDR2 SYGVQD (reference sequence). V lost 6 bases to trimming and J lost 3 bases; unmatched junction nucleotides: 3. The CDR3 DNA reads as TGCGCCAGCAGCGTAGCGGGGGACTACAATGAGCAGTTCTTC. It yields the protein CASSVAGDYNEQFF.